The next 9 T cell receptor beta chains were all read from a single sample in a study of blood T cell repertoires in COVID-19. Generated by immunoSEQ multiplex PCR, the TCRdb table keeps only in-frame clones and is missing some. Altogether approximately 90,000 clones are present, over 75% being singletons, with the ten largest covering about 4.2%. The sample was peripheral blood. These receptors were taken from a man aged 55 to 70 with acute or convalescent COVID-19.

This clone came up a few times. This sequence joins TRBV7-9 and TRBJ1-1, with a weak D call TRBD1 (5 bases). This CDR3 is built from 17 residues. CDR1 and CDR2 (germline): SEHNR, FQNEAQ (reference sequence). Trimming stripped 2 bases from V and 3 bases from J, with 19 bases between. DNA of the CDR3: TGTGCCAGCAGCTTACCCCGTCCATCCGCCAGGGACACTGAAGCTTTCTTT. It codes for CASSLPRPSARDTEAFF.

The chain is built from TRBV16 and TRBJ2-1; D may be TRBD2 (5 bases). V lost 3 bases and J 7 bases, leaving 10 bases between the germline ends. This CDR3 contains 13 residues. The germline V gene encodes CDR1 KGHSY and CDR2 FQNENV. This CDR3 is CASSQDLANEQFF. In nucleotides, the CDR3 is TGTGCCAGCAGCCAGGACTTAGCGAATGAGCAGTTCTTC.

The genes are TRBV5-1 and TRBJ2-5; perhaps TRBD1 as D (6 bases). Trimming took 4 bases from V and 1 from J, leaving 11 bases between them. This CDR3 spans 14 amino acids. Germline CDR1 and CDR2: SGHRS and YFSETQ. CDR3: CASSVRQVQETQYF. The CDR3 DNA reads as TGCGCCAGCAGCGTACGACAGGTCCAAGAGACCCAGTACTTC.

This clone was picked up one time. This sequence joins TRBV5-1 and TRBJ2-2; TRBD1 aligns across 11 bases. V lost 4 bases and J lost 2; bases outside the gene matches: 4. CDR1 SGHRS and CDR2 YFSETQ come from the germline V gene. This CDR3 has 16 residues. The CDR3 DNA reads TGCGCCAGCAGCGGAGGGACAGGGGGAAACACCGGGGAGCTGTTTTTT. Translated, it gives CASSGGTGGNTGELFF.

The CDR3 DNA follows: TGTGCCAGCAGTTACCGAATAGACTCCAAAGGAACCTACGAGCAGTACTTC. Its translation: CASSYRIDSKGTYEQYF. The rearrangement uses TRBV6-2 or TRBV6-3 and TRBJ2-7; D gene uncertain. The V gene's germline CDR1 is MNHEY and CDR2 SVGEGT. The CDR3 length is 17 residues. The V and J ends lost 2 bases and 2 bases respectively, with 19 bases between them.

The genes are TRBV28 and TRBJ2-7; 8 bases are shared with TRBD1. The junction had 5 bases not matched to a gene; V was cut back by 5 bases and J by 5 bases. Germline-derived CDR1 and CDR2 are MDHEN and SYDVKM. The CDR3 contains 13 residues. This chain's CDR3 is CASSRQGPNEQYF. CDR3 in DNA: TGTGCCAGCAGTAGACAGGGGCCTAACGAGCAGTACTTC.

This clone was detected once. The V call is TRBV3-1 (or the pseudogene TRBV3-2), the J call TRBJ1-1; the D is unclear. Looked up from germline, CDR1 is LGHDT and CDR2 is YNNKEL (reference sequence). The CDR3 length is 14 residues. V was pared by 1 base and J by 1 base, with 7 bases between. The CDR3 loop is CASSQVSGNTEAFF. The DNA of the CDR3 is TGTGCCAGCAGCCAAGTCTCGGGGAACACTGAAGCTTTCTTT.

The chain is built from TRBV30 and TRBJ1-1; D is undetermined. This CDR3 has 14 amino acids. V was trimmed by 5 bases and J by 1 base, leaving 14 bases between them. Looked up from germline, CDR1 is GTSNPN and CDR2 is SVGIG (reference sequence). CDR3 loop: CAWAFRAGNTEAFF. The CDR3 region has the DNA TGTGCCTGGGCTTTTAGGGCGGGGAACACTGAAGCTTTCTTT. Together with reference TRBV30 and TRBJ1-1, the CDR3 gives the full variable domain: SQTIHQWPATLVQPVGSPLSLECTVEGTSNPNLYWYRQAAGRGLQLLFYSVGIGQISSEVPQNLSASRPQDRQFILSSKKLLLSDSGFYLCAWAFRAGNTEAFFGQGTRLTVV.

The chain couples TRBV5-1 to TRBJ2-7; perhaps TRBD2 as D (6 bases). CDR3 length: 14 residues. CDR1 SGHRS and CDR2 YFSETQ come from the germline V gene. Trimming removed 3 bases at V and 1 base at J, with 11 bases between. In nucleotides, the CDR3 is TGCGCCAGCAGCTCAACGGCGGGGTCCTACGAGCAGTACTTC. It is translated as CASSSTAGSYEQYF.